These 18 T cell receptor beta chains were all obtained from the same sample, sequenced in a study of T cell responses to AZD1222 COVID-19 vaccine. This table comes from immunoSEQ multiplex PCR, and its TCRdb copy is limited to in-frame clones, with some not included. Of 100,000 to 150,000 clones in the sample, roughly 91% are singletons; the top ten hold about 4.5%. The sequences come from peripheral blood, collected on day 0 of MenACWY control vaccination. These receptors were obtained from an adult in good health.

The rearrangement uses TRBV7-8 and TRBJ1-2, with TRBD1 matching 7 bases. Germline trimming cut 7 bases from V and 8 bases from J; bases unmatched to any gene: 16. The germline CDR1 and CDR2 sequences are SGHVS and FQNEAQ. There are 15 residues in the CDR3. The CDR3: CASTPTGREVRGYTF. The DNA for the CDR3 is TGTGCCAGCACCCCGACAGGGAGGGAAGTAAGGGGCTACACCTTC.

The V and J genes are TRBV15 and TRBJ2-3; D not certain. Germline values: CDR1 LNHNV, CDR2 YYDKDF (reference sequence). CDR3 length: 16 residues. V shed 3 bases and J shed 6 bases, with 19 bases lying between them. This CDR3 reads CATSRSPPVRMDTQYF. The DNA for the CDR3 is TGTGCCACCAGCAGGTCTCCTCCCGTCCGGATGGATACGCAGTATTTT.

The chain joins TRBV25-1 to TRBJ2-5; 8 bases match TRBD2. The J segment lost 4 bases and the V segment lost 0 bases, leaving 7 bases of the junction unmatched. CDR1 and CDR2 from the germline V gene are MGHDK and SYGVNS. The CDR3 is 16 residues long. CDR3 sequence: CASSEYWSGSGETQYF. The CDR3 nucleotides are TGTGCCAGCAGTGAATATTGGAGCGGGAGTGGAGAGACCCAGTACTTC. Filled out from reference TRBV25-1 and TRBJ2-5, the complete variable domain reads EADIYQTPRYLVIGTGKKITLECSQTMGHDKMYWYQQDPGMELHLIHYSYGVNSTEKGDLSSESTVSRIRTEHFPLTLESARPSHTSQYLCASSEYWSGSGETQYFGPGTRLLVL.

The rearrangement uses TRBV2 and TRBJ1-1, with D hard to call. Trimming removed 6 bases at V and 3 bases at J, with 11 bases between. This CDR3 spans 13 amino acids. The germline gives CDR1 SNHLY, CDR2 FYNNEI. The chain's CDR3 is CASSASWDTEAFF. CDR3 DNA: TGTGCCAGCAGCGCCTCCTGGGACACTGAAGCTTTCTTT.

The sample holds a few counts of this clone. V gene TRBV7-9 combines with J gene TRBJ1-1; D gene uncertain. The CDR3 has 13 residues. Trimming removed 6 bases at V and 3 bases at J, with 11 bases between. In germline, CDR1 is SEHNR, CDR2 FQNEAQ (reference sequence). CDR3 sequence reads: CASSRSEYTEAFF. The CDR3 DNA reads TGTGCCAGCAGTAGGTCGGAGTACACTGAAGCTTTCTTT.

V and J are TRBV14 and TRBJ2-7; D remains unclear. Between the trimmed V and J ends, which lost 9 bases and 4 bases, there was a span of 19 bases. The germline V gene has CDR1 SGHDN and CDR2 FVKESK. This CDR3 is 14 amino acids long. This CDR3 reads CASASSPRVYEQYF. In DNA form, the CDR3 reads TGTGCCAGTGCGTCGTCCCCTCGGGTATACGAGCAGTACTTC.

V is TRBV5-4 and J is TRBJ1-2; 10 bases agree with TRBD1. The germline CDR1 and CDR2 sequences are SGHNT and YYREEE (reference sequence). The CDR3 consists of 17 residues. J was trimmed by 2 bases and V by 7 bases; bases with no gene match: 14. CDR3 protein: CASEDRDRGPRNYGYTF. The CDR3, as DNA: TGTGCCAGCGAGGACCGGGACAGGGGTCCCCGAAACTATGGCTACACCTTC.

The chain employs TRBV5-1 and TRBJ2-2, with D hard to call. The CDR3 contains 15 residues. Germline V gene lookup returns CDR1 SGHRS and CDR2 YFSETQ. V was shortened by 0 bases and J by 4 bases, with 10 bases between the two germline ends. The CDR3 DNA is TGCGCCAGCAGCTTGGTGTCAGATTCCACCGGGGAGCTGTTTTTT. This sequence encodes CASSLVSDSTGELFF.

The CDR3 nucleotides are TGTGCCAGCAGCTTAGTGAGGGGTAGCTCCTACAATGAGCAGTTCTTC. Residues: CASSLVRGSSYNEQFF. The rearrangement uses TRBV7-9 and TRBJ2-1; TRBD1 or TRBD2 may be the D gene (5 bases each). The CDR3 sequence is 16 residues long. Between the trimmed V and J ends, which lost 1 base and 0 bases, there was a span of 10 bases. From germline, CDR1 is SEHNR and CDR2 FQNEAQ (reference sequence).

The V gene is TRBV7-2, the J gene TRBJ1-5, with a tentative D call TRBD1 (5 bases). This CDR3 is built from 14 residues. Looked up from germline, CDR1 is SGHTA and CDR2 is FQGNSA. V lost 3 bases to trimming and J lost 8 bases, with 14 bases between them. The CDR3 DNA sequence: TGTGCCAGCAGCTTGGCAGCGGGGGGTAAGCCCCAGCATTTT. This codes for CASSLAAGGKPQHF.

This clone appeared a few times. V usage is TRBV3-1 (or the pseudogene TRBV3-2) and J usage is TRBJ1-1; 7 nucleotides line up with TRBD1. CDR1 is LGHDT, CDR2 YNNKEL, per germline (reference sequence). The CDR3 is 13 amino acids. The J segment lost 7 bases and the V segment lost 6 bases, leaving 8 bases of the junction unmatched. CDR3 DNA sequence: TGTGCCAGCAGTCCCAAGGGACAGTATGAAGCTTTCTTT. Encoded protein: CASSPKGQYEAFF.

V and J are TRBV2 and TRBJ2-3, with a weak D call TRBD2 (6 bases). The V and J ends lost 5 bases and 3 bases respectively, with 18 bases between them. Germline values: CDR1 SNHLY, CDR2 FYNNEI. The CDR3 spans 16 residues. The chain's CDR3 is CASSRGRDSLTDTQYF. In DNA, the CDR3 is TGTGCCAGCAGTAGAGGCCGGGACTCTTTGACAGATACGCAGTATTTT. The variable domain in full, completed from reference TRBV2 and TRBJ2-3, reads EPEVTQTPSHQVTQMGQEVILRCVPISNHLYFYWYRQILGQKVEFLVSFYNNEISEKSEIFDDQFSVERPDGSNFTLKIRSTKLEDSAMYFCASSRGRDSLTDTQYFGPGTRLTVL.

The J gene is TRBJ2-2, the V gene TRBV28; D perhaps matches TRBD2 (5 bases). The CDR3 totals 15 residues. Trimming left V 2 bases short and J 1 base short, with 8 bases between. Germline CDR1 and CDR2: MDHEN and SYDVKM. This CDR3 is CASSLRLMNTGELFF. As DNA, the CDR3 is TGTGCCAGCAGTTTAAGACTAATGAACACCGGGGAGCTGTTTTTT. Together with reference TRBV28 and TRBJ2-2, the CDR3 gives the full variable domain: DVKVTQSSRYLVKRTGEKVFLECVQDMDHENMFWYRQDPGLGLRLIYFSYDVKMKEKGDIPEGYSVSREKKERFSLILESASTNQTSMYLCASSLRLMNTGELFFGEGSRLTVL.

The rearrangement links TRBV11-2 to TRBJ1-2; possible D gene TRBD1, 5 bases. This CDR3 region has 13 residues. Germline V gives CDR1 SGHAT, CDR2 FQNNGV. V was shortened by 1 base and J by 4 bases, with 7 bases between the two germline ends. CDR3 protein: CASSLGGFYGYTF. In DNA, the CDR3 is TGTGCCAGCAGCTTAGGGGGGTTCTATGGCTACACCTTC.

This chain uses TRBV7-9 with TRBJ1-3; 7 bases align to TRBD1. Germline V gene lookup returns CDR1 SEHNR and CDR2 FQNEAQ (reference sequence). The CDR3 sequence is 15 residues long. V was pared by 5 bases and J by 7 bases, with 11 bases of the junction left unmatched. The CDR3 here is CASSPQGQLGNTIYF. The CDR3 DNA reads TGTGCCAGCAGCCCGCAGGGACAGCTAGGCAACACCATATATTTT.

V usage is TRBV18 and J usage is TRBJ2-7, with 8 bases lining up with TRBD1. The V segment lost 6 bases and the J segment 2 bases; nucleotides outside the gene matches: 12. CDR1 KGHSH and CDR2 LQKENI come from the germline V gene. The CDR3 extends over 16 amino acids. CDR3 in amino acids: CASSEGTGTPPYEQYF. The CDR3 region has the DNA TGTGCCAGCTCCGAAGGGACAGGAACACCTCCCTACGAGCAGTACTTC.

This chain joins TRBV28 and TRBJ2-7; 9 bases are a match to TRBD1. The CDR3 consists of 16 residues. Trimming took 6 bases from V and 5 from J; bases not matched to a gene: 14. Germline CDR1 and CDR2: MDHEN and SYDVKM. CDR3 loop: CASRELGQGKQNEQYF. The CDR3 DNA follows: TGTGCCAGCAGAGAACTGGGACAGGGAAAACAGAACGAGCAGTACTTC.

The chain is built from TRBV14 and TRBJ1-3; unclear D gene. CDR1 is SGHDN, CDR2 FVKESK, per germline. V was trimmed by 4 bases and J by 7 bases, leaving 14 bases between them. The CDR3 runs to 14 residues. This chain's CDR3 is CASSLNPNSNTIYF. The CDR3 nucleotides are TGTGCCAGCAGCCTTAATCCGAATAGCAACACCATATATTTT.